These 2 T cell receptor beta chains were all obtained from the same sample, sequenced in a study of PD-L1 blockade in urothelial cancer. The assay was immunoSEQ multiplex PCR, and TCRdb's table has in-frame clones only and misses some. The sample holds under 55,000 clones, 82% seen once. The time point was: peripheral blood 6 weeks after treatment start. The input for sequencing was PBMCs, taken around atezolizumab (anti-PD-L1) treatment. These receptors were obtained from a man in his sixties with urothelial cancer.

The rearrangement uses TRBV9 and TRBJ1-1; TRBD1 matches 7 bases. The CDR3 extends over 15 amino acids. Per the germline V gene, CDR1 is SGDLS and CDR2 is YYNGEE. With 0 bases clipped from V and 1 base from J, the junction kept 3 bases outside the gene matches. CDR3 sequence: CASSVVGTANTEAFF. DNA for the CDR3: TGTGCCAGCAGCGTAGTCGGGACAGCGAACACTGAAGCTTTCTTT. Looking up the rest from reference TRBV9 and TRBJ1-1 gives the full variable domain: DSGVTQTPKHLITATGQRVTLRCSPRSGDLSVYWYQQSLDQGLQFLIQYYNGEERAKGNILERFSAQQFPDLHSELNLSSLELGDSALYFCASSVVGTANTEAFFGQGTRLTVV.

This chain connects TRBV19 to TRBJ1-6, with 7 bases that match TRBD1. With V trimmed by 5 bases and J by 7 bases, 5 bases remained unmatched. CDR1 and CDR2 from the germline V gene are LNHDA and SQIVND (reference sequence). This CDR3 spans 14 amino acids. In nucleotides, the CDR3 is TGTGCCAGTAGTCTGACAGGGTCGAATTCACCCCTCCACTTT. This encodes CASSLTGSNSPLHF.